The clone carrying this TCR beta chain was found once. PCR employed 60 Vbeta and 13 Jbeta primers. Data came from immunoSEQ multiplex PCR; TCRdb stores just in-frame clones and leaves some out. The sample shows 170,000 or so clones, approximately 84% of them seen only once. This entry belongs to a study of cytomegalovirus exposure and HLA in healthy donors. The CDR3 has 13 residues. Trimming at V came to 0 bases and at J to 4 bases, leaving 3 bases not matched to a gene. Germline V lookup: CDR1 SQVTM, CDR2 ANQGSEA. This chain connects TRBV29-1 to TRBJ2-7; 7 bases match TRBD2. The receptor was isolated from a man aged 18 to 30 in good health and CMV-seronegative. The source material was PBMCs. The CDR3 DNA reads TGCAGCGTTGAAGATGCTAGCGGATACGAGCAGTACTTC. This translates into CSVEDASGYEQYF.